The next 27 T cell receptor beta chains were all read from a single sample in a study of tissue T cells after allogeneic stem cell transplantation. This table comes from immunoSEQ multiplex PCR, and its TCRdb copy is limited to in-frame clones, with some not included. The sample contains just under 7,500 clones, 65% to 80% of which appear only once. Sample: blood. All receptors derive from a female BALB/c mouse in good health. These mice share the MHC haplotype H2-d.

About this clone itself: Any gene name here is a mouse gene name. With the read ending 1 residue before the CDR3 end, the germline J gene is used to fill in that end. The J gene is TRBJ1-1, the V gene TRBV13-1; TRBD1 matches 8 bases. The CDR3 is 14 amino acids. CDR1 is NSHNY and CDR2 is SYGAGN in the germline V gene. The J segment lost 1 base and the V segment lost 4 bases, leaving 3 bases of the junction unmatched. The CDR3 spells CASSPGGANTEVFF. The part of the CDR3 DNA that was read is TGTGCCAGCAGTCCAGGGGGCGCGAACACAGAAGTCTTC.

As to this clone: Gene and germline names: mouse. The read ends 1 residue before the CDR3 terminus; that terminus is restored from the germline J gene. The chain employs TRBV19 and TRBJ1-1, with D hard to call. CDR3 length equals 12 residues. Germline V gene sequence: CDR1 FNHDT, CDR2 SITEND (reference sequence). With 3 bases removed from V and 4 bases from J, the gap between germline ends came to 7 bases. The CDR3: CASSKGVTEVFF. The CDR3 DNA, read in part, is TGTGCCAGCAGTAAGGGAGTCACAGAAGTCTTC.

In the case of this clone: The germline and genes are mouse ones. The part of the CDR3 DNA that was read is TGTGCCTGGAGGACAGGGCGTGACACAGAAGTCTTC. Protein sequence: CAWRTGRDTEVF. The full-length CDR3 reads as CAWRTGRDTEVFF. This rearrangement joins TRBV31 to TRBJ1-1; TRBD1 matches at 7 bases. The read ends 1 residue before the CDR3 terminus; that terminus is restored from the germline J gene. Losses at the gene ends were 3 bases for V and 3 bases for J; bases not matched to a gene: 4. Germline loops: CDR1 GKSSPN, CDR2 SITVG. The CDR3 covers 13 residues.

To note about this clone: Germline and genes: mouse. The CDR3 end falls 1 residue outside the read, so it is completed with the germline J gene. The genes are TRBV13-1 and TRBJ1-4; perhaps TRBD1 as D (5 bases). Germline V gene data show CDR1 as NSHNY and CDR2 as SYGAGN. Trimming took 1 base from V and 4 from J, leaving 11 bases between them. The CDR3 has 15 amino acids. The CDR3: CASSDRQGGNERLFF. CDR3 DNA (partial): TGTGCCAGCAGTGATAGGCAGGGCGGCAACGAAAGATTATTT.

With respect to this clone: Mouse germline and gene names are used. The DNA ends 1 residue before the CDR3 does, and the rest of the CDR3 is filled in from the germline J gene. The chain employs TRBV13-2 and TRBJ1-4; 10 nucleotides match TRBD1. Per the germline V gene, CDR1 is NNHNN and CDR2 is SYGAGS (reference sequence). V was clipped by 5 bases and J by 3 bases; unmatched bases: 1. This CDR3 region has 14 residues. CDR3 protein: CASGDRGPNERLFF. The covered CDR3 bases are TGTGCCAGCGGCGACAGGGGGCCCAACGAAAGATTATTT.

Comment on this clone: Germline and genes here are mouse. The read is 1 residue too short to cover the CDR3 end, so that end is filled in from the germline J gene. J is TRBJ1-4 and V is TRBV5; D is perhaps TRBD1 (6 bases). This CDR3 is built from 16 residues. Germline-derived CDR1 and CDR2 are LGHNA and YNLKQL (reference sequence). Trimming stripped 0 bases from V and 4 bases from J, with 12 bases between. The CDR3 loop is CASSQDWGAGNERLFF. The CDR3 DNA, read in part, is TGTGCCAGCAGCCAAGACTGGGGGGCGGGCAACGAAAGATTATTT.

Concerning this clone: Here the gene names and germline are mouse. The sequence runs out 1 residue before the end of the CDR3; the remainder is reconstructed from the germline J gene. The chain recombines TRBV5 with TRBJ1-5; no firm D call. The V gene lost 0 bases and the J gene lost 0 bases, with 9 bases spanning the gap. The CDR3 is 16 residues long. CDR1 and CDR2 from the germline V gene are LGHNA and YNLKQL (reference sequence). Here the CDR3 reads CASSQDYGYNNQAPLF. The sequenced part of the CDR3 DNA is TGTGCCAGCAGCCAAGATTACGGATATAACAACCAGGCTCCGCTT.

As concerns this clone: Mouse gene names and germline throughout. Sequencing ends 1 residue short of the CDR3 end; the germline J gene provides the rest. Other DNA sequences in this specimen translate into the identical CDR3. The chain links TRBV1 to TRBJ1-1; D remains unclear. Germline V gene data show CDR1 as NSQYPW and CDR2 as LRSPGD (reference sequence). Trimming took off 0 bases at V and 1 base at J, with 3 bases between the two ends. The CDR3 runs 13 residues. The CDR3 DNA, read in part, is TGCACCTGCAGTGCAGAAGTAAACACAGAAGTCTTC. Translating it yields CTCSAEVNTEVF. The full CDR3 protein is CTCSAEVNTEVFF.

This clone has more than one count but fewer than ten. Genes and germline are mouse. The read ends 1 residue shy of where the CDR3 ends; the end is completed using the germline J gene. The J gene is TRBJ1-5, the V gene TRBV20; D is perhaps TRBD1 (5 bases). CDR3 length: 14 amino acids. The V end lost 1 base, the J end lost 0 bases, and 7 bases lay between the germline ends. CDR1 is GFQATS and CDR2 is STVNSAI in the germline V gene. The CDR3 region is CGARGQSNNQAPLF. CDR3 DNA, as far as it was read: TGTGGTGCTAGGGGACAGTCTAACAACCAGGCTCCGCTT.

This clone turned up a few times. Any gene name here is a mouse gene name. The read stops 1 residue short of the end of the CDR3; the missing end is completed from the germline J gene. The chain uses TRBV5 and TRBJ1-4, with 7 positions matching TRBD1. This CDR3 is 16 amino acids long. Germline loops: CDR1 LGHNA, CDR2 YNLKQL (reference sequence). The J segment lost 0 bases and the V segment lost 0 bases, leaving 1 base of the junction unmatched. The CDR3 spells CASSQDRGVSNERLFF. Partial CDR3 DNA: TGTGCCAGCAGCCAAGACAGGGGGGTTTCCAACGAAAGATTATTT.

Turning to this clone: Genes here carry mouse names. The read halts 1 residue ahead of the CDR3 end, with the missing end drawn from the germline J gene. The J gene is TRBJ1-1, the V gene TRBV20, with D perhaps TRBD1 (5 bases). Germline CDR1 and CDR2: GFQATS and STVNSAI. Trimming left V 0 bases short and J 4 bases short, with 12 bases between. There are 14 residues in the CDR3. The part of the CDR3 DNA that was read is TGTGGTGCTAGGGACAGGGCGAAGGGCACAGAAGTCTTC. Translation gives CGARDRAKGTEVF. Given in full, the CDR3 is CGARDRAKGTEVFF.

On this clone itself: All gene names here are mouse names. The read gets to within 1 residue of the CDR3 end, and the germline J gene fills in the rest. The chain couples TRBV1 to TRBJ2-1; 9 bases match TRBD2. The CDR3 is made up of 15 amino acids. The junction had 4 bases not matched to a gene; V was cut back by 0 bases and J by 7 bases. CDR1 is NSQYPW, CDR2 LRSPGD, per germline (reference sequence). The part of the CDR3 DNA that was read is TGCACCTGCAGTGCAGACTGGGGGGGTGGCGCTGAGCAGTTC. Protein sequence: CTCSADWGGGAEQF. From start to end, the CDR3 is CTCSADWGGGAEQFF. Full variable domain (missing parts from reference TRBV1 and TRBJ2-1): VTLLEQNPRWRLVPRGQAVNLRCILKNSQYPWMSWYQQDLQKQLQWLFTLRSPGDKEVKSLPGADYLATRVTDTELRLQVANMSQGRTLYCTCSADWGGGAEQFFGPGTRLTVL.

Details on this clone: Germline and genes here are mouse. The CDR3 goes on 1 residue after the read ends, and that part is filled in from the germline J gene. The chain combines TRBV31 with TRBJ1-6, with TRBD1 matching over 8 bases. TRBJ1-6 is treated as an ORF (open reading frame) with a function not yet certain. Germline V gene sequence: CDR1 GKSSPN, CDR2 SITVG. The CDR3 has 14 residues. The trim removed 0 bases at V and 10 bases at J, leaving 5 bases unmatched. Partial CDR3 DNA: TGTGCCTGGAGTCTCAGGGGGCGCCGATCGCCCCTCTAC. Its protein is CAWSLRGRRSPLY. The full CDR3 reads CAWSLRGRRSPLYF.

As regards this clone: Genes and germline are mouse. The read terminates 1 residue ahead of where the CDR3 ends, so the germline J gene completes it. This chain joins TRBV13-2 and TRBJ2-5; 11 nucleotides line up with TRBD2. The trim removed 2 bases at V and 1 base at J, leaving 3 bases unmatched. CDR3 length: 16 residues. From germline, CDR1 is NNHNN and CDR2 SYGAGS (reference sequence). CDR3 region: CASGELGGRHQDTQYF. CDR3 DNA, as far as it was read: TGTGCCAGCGGTGAACTGGGGGGGCGCCACCAAGACACCCAGTAC.

A note on this clone: One junction end does not reproduce the germline sequence, and a read error may be involved. Gene names refer to mouse genes. The read gets to within 1 residue of the CDR3 end, and the germline J gene fills in the rest. The V call is TRBV17, the J call TRBJ1-1, with a weak D call TRBD1 (5 bases). The germline gives CDR1 MNHDT, CDR2 YYDKIL. The CDR3 runs to 15 residues. The part of the CDR3 DNA that was read is TGTGCTAGCAGTAGAGGGACAAGGGCGCCCACAGAGGTCTTC. It yields the protein CASSRGTRAPTEVF. The entire CDR3 protein reads CASSRGTRAPTEVFF.

As for this clone: The gene names here belong to mouse. The CDR3 extends 1 residue past the end of the read, so its final part is completed from the germline J gene. The chain employs TRBV5 and TRBJ2-3; D not certain. Germline V gene data show CDR1 as LGHNA and CDR2 as YNLKQL (reference sequence). The germline V and J ends were trimmed by 1 base and 5 bases, with 4 bases remaining between them. This CDR3 is 12 amino acids long. The CDR3 DNA, read in part, is TGTGCCAGCAGCCAAGTGGGAGAAACGCTGTAT. Translated: CASSQVGETLY. The whole CDR3 is CASSQVGETLYF.

In regard to this clone: The genes and germline here are from mouse. CDR3 DNA, as far as it was read: TGCACCTGCAGTGCGGGGGGATCCTATGAACAGTAC. It is translated as CTCSAGGSYEQY. The whole CDR3 reads CTCSAGGSYEQYF. The chain employs TRBV1 and TRBJ2-7, with a possible D match to TRBD2 (6 bases). The read comes to an end 1 residue before the CDR3 does, leaving the germline J gene to fill in the end. V was shortened by 3 bases and J by 1 base, with 7 bases between the two germline ends. The CDR3 totals 13 residues. Germline V CDR1 and CDR2: NSQYPW, LRSPGD (reference sequence).

About this clone: All gene names here are mouse names. The CDR3 end is not reached by the read, which stops 1 residue before it; the germline J gene fills it in. The rearrangement uses TRBV1 and TRBJ2-2; 8 bases match TRBD1. The CDR3 spans 15 residues. The germline CDR1 and CDR2 sequences are NSQYPW and LRSPGD (reference sequence). The junction had 0 bases not matched to a gene; V was cut back by 1 base and J by 2 bases. The CDR3: CTCSAAGGNTGQLYF. The covered CDR3 bases are TGCACCTGCAGTGCAGCAGGGGGCAACACCGGGCAGCTCTAC.

About this clone: Germline and genes: mouse. The observed sequence ends 1 residue before the CDR3 terminus, with the missing tail filled in from the germline J gene. This chain uses TRBV31 with TRBJ2-7; D gene uncertain. The V gene's germline CDR1 is GKSSPN and CDR2 SITVG. This CDR3 is built from 12 residues. V lost 0 bases and J 4 bases, leaving 7 bases between the germline ends. This chain's CDR3 is CAWSLTVYEQYF. The covered CDR3 bases are TGTGCCTGGAGTCTCACAGTTTATGAACAGTAC.

This clone appeared a single time. Mouse germline and gene names are used. Read coverage stops 1 residue before the CDR3 terminus; the germline J gene supplies the remainder. This chain uses TRBV4 with TRBJ2-5; no clear D gene. V was clipped by 5 bases and J by 10 bases, with 10 bases between them. This CDR3 spans 11 amino acids. Germline V CDR1 and CDR2: LGHDT, YNNKQL (reference sequence). CDR3 bases read: TGTGCCAGCAGCCCCGCCCTCCCCCAGTAC. It yields the protein CASSPALPQY. The CDR3 in full is CASSPALPQYF.

Worth noting for this clone: Gene names denote mouse genes. The CDR3 end falls 1 residue outside the read, so it is completed with the germline J gene. V and J are TRBV13-2 and TRBJ1-3; TRBD1 agrees at 7 bases. Germline V gene data show CDR1 as NNHNN and CDR2 as SYGAGS (reference sequence). CDR3 size: 16 residues. V lost 0 bases to trimming and J lost 2 bases; unmatched junction nucleotides: 5. CDR3 region: CASGDAPQGTGNTLYF. CDR3 DNA, as far as it was read: TGTGCCAGCGGTGATGCCCCACAGGGGACTGGAAATACGCTCTAT.

This clone was picked up a small number of times. Mouse gene names apply. The CDR3 goes on 1 residue after the read ends, and that part is filled in from the germline J gene. This chain connects TRBV13-1 to TRBJ2-7, with a possible D match to TRBD2 (5 bases). This CDR3 has 14 residues. Trimming shortened V by 2 bases and J by 0 bases, and 9 bases separated the two germline ends. The germline CDR1 and CDR2 sequences are NSHNY and SYGAGN. Incomplete CDR3 DNA: TGTGCCAGCAGTGACCCCCTGGGCTCCTATGAACAGTAC. Translated, it gives CASSDPLGSYEQY. The full CDR3 protein reads CASSDPLGSYEQYF.

This clone has more than one count but fewer than ten. Genes and germline come from the mouse. The sequenced fragment ends 1 residue before the CDR3 boundary, so the rest is inferred from the germline J gene. The rearrangement links TRBV31 to TRBJ1-2; D unclear. CDR1 is GKSSPN, CDR2 SITVG, per germline. The CDR3 spans 12 residues. Trimming removed 0 bases at V and 4 bases at J, with 6 bases between. CDR3 DNA, as far as it was read: TGTGCCTGGAGTCTAGTCGGCTCCGACTACACC. Encoded protein: CAWSLVGSDYT. The whole CDR3 is CAWSLVGSDYTF.

This clone was detected only a few times. Mouse gene names apply. The read ends 1 residue before the CDR3 terminus; that terminus is restored from the germline J gene. The genes are TRBV2 and TRBJ1-3; TRBD1 aligns across 10 bases. Germline V gene lookup returns CDR1 LGHNA and CDR2 YSYQKL. This CDR3 has 17 residues. V was pared by 3 bases and J by 0 bases, with 5 bases of the junction left unmatched. This chain's CDR3 is CASSQRGTGDSGNTLYF. The DNA read from the CDR3 is TGTGCCAGCAGCCAGAGGGGGACAGGGGATTCTGGAAATACGCTCTAT.

Turning to this clone: The gene names here belong to mouse. The DNA ends 1 residue before the CDR3 does, and the rest of the CDR3 is filled in from the germline J gene. The V and J genes are TRBV19 and TRBJ2-2; D is ambiguous. Germline lookup yields CDR1 FNHDT and CDR2 SITEND (reference sequence). The CDR3 spans 13 residues. Trimming removed 5 bases at V and 1 base at J, with 6 bases between. CDR3 bases read: TGTGCCAGCAGGGGAAAAAACACCGGGCAGCTCTAC. It specifies CASRGKNTGQLY. The entire CDR3 protein is CASRGKNTGQLYF. Full variable domain (missing parts from reference TRBV19 and TRBJ2-2): GGIITQTPKFLIGQEGQKLTLKCQQNFNHDTMYWYRQDSGKGLRLIYYSITENDLQKGDLSEGYDASREKKSSFSLTVTSAQKNEMAVFLCASRGKNTGQLYFGEGSKLTVL.

A note on this clone: Gene names are mouse gene names. The read is 1 residue too short to cover the CDR3 end, so that end is filled in from the germline J gene. The chain links TRBV1 to TRBJ1-1; no reliable D call. Trimming removed 4 bases from V and 1 base from J, with 7 bases in between. Germline V gives CDR1 NSQYPW, CDR2 LRSPGD (reference sequence). The CDR3 extends over 13 amino acids. CDR3 DNA, as far as it was read: TGCACCTGCAGTGGACAAATAAACACAGAAGTCTTC. It yields the protein CTCSGQINTEVF. In full, the CDR3 reads CTCSGQINTEVFF.

This clone was seen once. Gene names refer to mouse genes. Read data end 1 residue before the CDR3 end; the end is taken from the germline J gene. The genes are TRBV13-1 and TRBJ1-4, with D possibly matching TRBD1 (6 bases). The CDR3 is 15 amino acids. Germline V gene data show CDR1 as NSHNY and CDR2 as SYGAGN. V was cut by 3 bases and J by 0 bases, with 9 bases left in between. The part of the CDR3 DNA that was read is TGTGCCAGCAGTGGAGGGGGGGTTTCCAACGAAAGATTATTT. It yields the protein CASSGGGVSNERLF. The full CDR3 protein is CASSGGGVSNERLFF.